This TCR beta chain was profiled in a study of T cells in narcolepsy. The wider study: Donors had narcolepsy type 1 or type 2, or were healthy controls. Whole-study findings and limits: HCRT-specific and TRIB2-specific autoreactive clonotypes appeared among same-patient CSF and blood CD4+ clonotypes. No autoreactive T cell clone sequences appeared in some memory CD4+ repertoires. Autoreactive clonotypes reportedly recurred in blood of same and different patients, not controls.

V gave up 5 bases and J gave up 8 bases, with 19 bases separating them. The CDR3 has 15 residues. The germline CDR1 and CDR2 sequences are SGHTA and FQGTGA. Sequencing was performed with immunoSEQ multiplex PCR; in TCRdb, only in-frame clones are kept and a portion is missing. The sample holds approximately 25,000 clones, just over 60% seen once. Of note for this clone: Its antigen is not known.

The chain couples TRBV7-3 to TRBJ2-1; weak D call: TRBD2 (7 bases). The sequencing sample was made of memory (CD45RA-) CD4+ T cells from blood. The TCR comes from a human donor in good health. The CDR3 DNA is TGTGCCAGCAGCCCCGTTAGGGGGGGATACGATGAGCAGTTCTTC. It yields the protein CASSPVRGGYDEQFF.